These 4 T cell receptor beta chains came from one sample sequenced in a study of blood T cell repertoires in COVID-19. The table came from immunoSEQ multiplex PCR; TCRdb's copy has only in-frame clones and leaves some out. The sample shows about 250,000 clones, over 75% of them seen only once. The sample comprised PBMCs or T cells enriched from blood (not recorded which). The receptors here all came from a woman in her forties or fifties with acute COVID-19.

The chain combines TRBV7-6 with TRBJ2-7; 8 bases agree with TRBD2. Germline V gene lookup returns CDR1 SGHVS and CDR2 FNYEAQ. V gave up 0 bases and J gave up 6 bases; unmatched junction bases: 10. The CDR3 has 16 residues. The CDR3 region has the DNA TGTGCCAGCAGCTTAGCCCTTGCGGGGGGCGCAGGCGAGCAGTACTTC. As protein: CASSLALAGGAGEQYF.

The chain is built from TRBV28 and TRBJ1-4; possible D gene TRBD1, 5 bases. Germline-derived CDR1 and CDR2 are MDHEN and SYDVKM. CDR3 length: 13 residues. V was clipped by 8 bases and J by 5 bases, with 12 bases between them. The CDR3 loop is CASCYRLNEKLFF. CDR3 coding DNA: TGTGCCAGCTGTTACAGGCTGAATGAAAAACTGTTTTTT.

The DNA of the CDR3 is TGTGCCAGCAGGGAGACAGGCGGAAAGTCTACGGCTTTCTTT. Amino acid sequence: CASRETGGKSTAFF. This chain links TRBV6-4 with TRBJ1-1, with D tentatively TRBD1 (6 bases). Germline-derived CDR1 and CDR2 are MRHNA and SNTAGT. The germline V and J ends were trimmed by 6 bases and 11 bases, with 22 bases remaining between them. This CDR3 has 14 residues.

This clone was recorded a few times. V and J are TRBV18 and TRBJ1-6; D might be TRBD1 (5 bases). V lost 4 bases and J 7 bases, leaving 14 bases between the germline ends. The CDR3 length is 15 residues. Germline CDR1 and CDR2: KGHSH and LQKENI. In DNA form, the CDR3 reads TGTGCCAGCTCACTCCTACAGGAGGGCAATTCACCCCTCCACTTT. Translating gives CASSLLQEGNSPLHF.